Here is one T cell receptor (beta chain) with its context. Its antigen is still unknown. The sample comes from a study of blood T cells in healthy people across ages. Per germline, CDR1 MNHEY and CDR2 SVGAGI. There are 15 residues in the CDR3. Trimming removed 2 bases from V and 0 bases from J, with 8 bases in between. Regarding the study as a whole: Higher diversity, along with more naive CD4+ cells, distinguished long-lived donors from aged donors.

Aged roughly 6 to 100, donors were systemically healthy Caucasians from Russia. In each sample, at least 6 million PBMCs were isolated. A second PCR, run for roughly 7 to 11 cycles, used a sample-barcoded 5' primer plus a J-beta primer mix. Per-sample output comprised a minimum of 2.5 million paired-end reads containing CDR3. TCRdb fed the 5' RACE reads into MiXCR, producing one record per CDR3 protein. The data hold more than 1.4 million distinct CDR3 sequences, with roughly 40% observed a single time. The sample consisted of blood. This chain uses TRBV6-5 with TRBJ1-3; no clear D gene. The receptor comes from a young woman in good health. The chain's CDR3 is CASSYTGPSGNTIYF. CDR3 nucleotides: TGTGCCAGCAGTTACACTGGGCCCTCTGGAAACACCATATATTTT.